Following are 18 T cell receptor beta chains from one sample sequenced in a study of OX40 agonist ivuxolimab in advanced cancers. Some clones are missing from TCRdb's copy, which holds only in-frame ones; the method was immunoSEQ multiplex PCR. The repertoire includes tens of thousands of clones, 70% to 85% of them detected once, and 3.5% to 4.5% sits in the top ten. Material: CD4+ or CD8+ T cells sorted from blood, obtained in a trial of the OX40 agonist ivuxolimab. These receptors all stem from an adult with an advanced solid tumor such as melanoma, head and neck, liver or kidney cancer.

CDR3 nucleotide sequence: TGTGCCAGCAGCGGCCGGGACAGCTCAACCTACGAGCAGTACTTC. This sequence encodes CASSGRDSSTYEQYF. This rearrangement joins TRBV9 to TRBJ2-7, with 7 nucleotides matching TRBD1. With V trimmed by 3 bases and J by 2 bases, 8 bases remained unmatched. Looked up from germline, CDR1 is SGDLS and CDR2 is YYNGEE. This CDR3 has 15 residues.

The DNA for the CDR3 is TGTGCCAGCAGCGTAGGCGGGGGTAGCGGCAATGAGCAGTTCTTC. Protein: CASSVGGGSGNEQFF. V and J are TRBV9 and TRBJ2-1, with TRBD2 identical over 7 bases. Germline lookup yields CDR1 SGDLS and CDR2 YYNGEE. This CDR3 comprises 15 residues. V gave up 0 bases and J gave up 6 bases; unmatched junction bases: 6.

The chain has TRBV5-6 and TRBJ1-2; D is possibly TRBD1 (6 bases). The CDR3 contains 17 residues. Germline CDR1 is SGHDT and CDR2 is YYEEEE. With 4 bases removed from V and 3 bases from J, the gap between germline ends came to 22 bases. The CDR3 spells CASSPGLIDRTDYGYTF. Written as DNA, the CDR3 is TGTGCCAGCAGCCCCGGACTTATTGACAGGACAGACTATGGCTACACCTTC.

The V gene is TRBV5-6, the J gene TRBJ2-7; 7 bases are shared with TRBD2. The CDR3 covers 16 residues. The V gene's germline CDR1 is SGHDT and CDR2 YYEEEE. The V and J ends lost 0 bases and 5 bases, in that order; junction bases with no gene match: 11. The CDR3 sequence is CASSLVLADPPHEQYF. The CDR3 bases are TGTGCCAGCAGCTTGGTGCTAGCGGACCCACCCCACGAGCAGTACTTC. Drawing the rest from reference TRBV5-6 and TRBJ2-7, the complete variable domain is DAGVTQSPTHLIKTRGQQVTLRCSPKSGHDTVSWYQQALGQGPQFIFQYYEEEERQRGNFPDRFSGHQFPNYSSELNVNALLLGDSALYLCASSLVLADPPHEQYFGPGTRLTVT.

The V gene is TRBV5-6, the J gene TRBJ2-1; 7 bases are a match to TRBD1. The CDR3 contains 11 residues. Germline lookup yields CDR1 SGHDT and CDR2 YYEEEE. V lost 2 bases and J lost 12; bases outside the gene matches: 2. CDR3 in amino acids: CASSLGGSQFF. In DNA form, the CDR3 reads TGTGCCAGCAGCTTAGGGGGCTCGCAGTTCTTC.

The CDR3, as DNA: TGTGCCAGTAGTATGACACACGTCGTTGACGAGCAGTACTTC. Its protein product is CASSMTHVVDEQYF. The V and J genes are TRBV19 and TRBJ2-7; D gene unclear. This CDR3 is 14 amino acids long. V lost 3 bases, J lost 5 bases, and 14 bases lay in between. The germline CDR1 and CDR2 sequences are LNHDA and SQIVND (reference sequence).

The J gene is TRBJ1-1, the V gene TRBV10-2; D not certain. The CDR3 contains 12 residues. CDR1 and CDR2 (germline): WSHSY, SAAADI. Deletions cut 2 bases from V and 10 bases from J, with 11 bases between. DNA of the CDR3: TGCGCCAGCAGTGAGGCGGGCCAGAGAGCTTTCTTT. Amino acids: CASSEAGQRAFF.

The chain employs TRBV7-2 and TRBJ2-3; no firm D call. The V end was cut by 3 bases, the J end by 2 bases, with 3 bases between. CDR1 is SGHTA, CDR2 FQGNSA, per germline. CDR3 size: 12 residues. CDR3 residues: CASSFDTDTQYF. CDR3 coding DNA: TGTGCCAGCAGCTTCGACACAGATACGCAGTATTTT.

The chain carries TRBV11-3 and TRBJ1-5; D remains unclear. Trimming removed 1 base from V and 0 bases from J, with 13 bases in between. The CDR3 is made up of 17 amino acids. Germline assignment: CDR1 SGHNT and CDR2 YENEEA. CDR3 nucleotides: TGTGCCAGCAGCTTAGTCGGAGCAACAGATAGCAATCAGCCCCAGCATTTT. It is translated as CASSLVGATDSNQPQHF. The full variable domain, with the rest looked up from reference TRBV11-3 and TRBJ1-5, is EAGVVQSPRYKIIEKKQPVAFWCNPISGHNTLYWYLQNLGQGPELLIRYENEEAVDDSQLPKDRFSAERLKGVDSTLKIQPAELGDSAVYLCASSLVGATDSNQPQHFGDGTRLSIL.

CDR3 loop: CASRRTTNEQFF. In DNA form, the CDR3 reads TGTGCCAGCAGAAGGACTACCAATGAGCAGTTCTTC. The V and J genes are TRBV2 and TRBJ2-1; D possibly corresponds to TRBD2 (6 bases). The CDR3 consists of 12 residues. V was pared by 6 bases and J by 6 bases, with 9 bases between. The germline V gene encodes CDR1 SNHLY and CDR2 FYNNEI.

This clone has only a few counts. This chain connects TRBV15 to TRBJ2-7; the D is unclear. The CDR3 has 13 residues. Germline CDR1 LNHNV, CDR2 YYDKDF (reference sequence). Between the trimmed V and J ends, which lost 0 bases and 7 bases, there was a span of 10 bases. CDR3: CATSRDRGEEQYF. CDR3 nucleotide sequence: TGTGCCACCAGCAGAGATCGAGGAGAGGAGCAGTACTTC.

This chain links TRBV7-3 with TRBJ2-1; 7 nucleotides match TRBD2. This CDR3 has 13 amino acids. Germline CDR1 is SGHTA and CDR2 is FQGTGA. The junction had 7 bases not matched to a gene; V was cut back by 4 bases and J by 10 bases. CDR3 residues: CASSSVTSEEQFF. The CDR3 DNA reads as TGTGCCAGCAGCTCCGTCACTAGCGAGGAGCAGTTCTTC.

The J gene is TRBJ2-1, the V gene TRBV6-5; 12 nucleotides agree with TRBD2. Germline V gives CDR1 MNHEY, CDR2 SVGAGI. This CDR3 is 16 amino acids long. V shed 2 bases, J shed 8 bases, and the junction held 7 bases outside the gene matches. For the CDR3, the DNA is TGTGCCAGCAGTTACCTTAGACTAGCGGGAGACCATGAGCAGTTCTTC. As protein: CASSYLRLAGDHEQFF.

The rearrangement uses TRBV7-2 and TRBJ2-3; 7 bases are shared with TRBD2. The V gene's germline CDR1 is SGHTA and CDR2 FQGNSA. V shed 2 bases, J shed 4 bases, and the junction held 3 bases outside the gene matches. The CDR3 is made up of 14 amino acids. CDR3 residues: CASSLMAGADTQYF. The CDR3, as DNA: TGTGCCAGCAGCTTAATGGCGGGAGCAGATACGCAGTATTTT.

The chain is built from TRBV11-3 and TRBJ1-1, with D possibly TRBD1 on 6 matching bases. V was clipped by 2 bases and J by 0 bases, with 16 bases between them. The CDR3 totals 17 residues. From germline, CDR1 is SGHNT and CDR2 YENEEA. The CDR3 reads CASSLSTGLGVNTEAFF. The DNA of the CDR3 is TGTGCCAGCAGCTTATCCACAGGGCTGGGGGTGAACACTGAAGCTTTCTTT.

The CDR3 loop is CASSQDTADNEQFF. In DNA, the CDR3 is TGCGCCAGCAGCCAAGATACGGCCGACAATGAGCAGTTCTTC. This chain links TRBV4-3 with TRBJ2-1; D is unresolved. The CDR3 covers 14 residues. V was clipped by 0 bases and J by 5 bases, with 8 bases between them. The germline V gene has CDR1 LGHNA and CDR2 YSLEER.

This clone was observed a handful of times. The rearrangement links TRBV7-6 to TRBJ1-2, with 9 bases aligning to TRBD1. CDR1 SGHVS and CDR2 FNYEAQ come from the germline V gene. This CDR3 has 14 amino acids. Trimming at V came to 5 bases and at J to 3 bases, leaving 4 bases not matched to a gene. The CDR3 DNA reads TGTGCCAGCAGCCCTCGGACAGGGGACTATGGCTACACCTTC. It translates to CASSPRTGDYGYTF.

This clone is a singleton in its sample. The chain couples TRBV15 to TRBJ2-7; perhaps TRBD2 as D (6 bases). This CDR3 is 15 amino acids long. The germline V and J ends were trimmed by 0 bases and 0 bases, with 9 bases remaining between them. Germline CDR1 and CDR2: LNHNV and YYDKDF (reference sequence). This chain's CDR3 is CATSRDAGGSYEQYF. CDR3 sequence (DNA): TGTGCCACCAGCAGAGACGCCGGGGGCTCCTACGAGCAGTACTTC.